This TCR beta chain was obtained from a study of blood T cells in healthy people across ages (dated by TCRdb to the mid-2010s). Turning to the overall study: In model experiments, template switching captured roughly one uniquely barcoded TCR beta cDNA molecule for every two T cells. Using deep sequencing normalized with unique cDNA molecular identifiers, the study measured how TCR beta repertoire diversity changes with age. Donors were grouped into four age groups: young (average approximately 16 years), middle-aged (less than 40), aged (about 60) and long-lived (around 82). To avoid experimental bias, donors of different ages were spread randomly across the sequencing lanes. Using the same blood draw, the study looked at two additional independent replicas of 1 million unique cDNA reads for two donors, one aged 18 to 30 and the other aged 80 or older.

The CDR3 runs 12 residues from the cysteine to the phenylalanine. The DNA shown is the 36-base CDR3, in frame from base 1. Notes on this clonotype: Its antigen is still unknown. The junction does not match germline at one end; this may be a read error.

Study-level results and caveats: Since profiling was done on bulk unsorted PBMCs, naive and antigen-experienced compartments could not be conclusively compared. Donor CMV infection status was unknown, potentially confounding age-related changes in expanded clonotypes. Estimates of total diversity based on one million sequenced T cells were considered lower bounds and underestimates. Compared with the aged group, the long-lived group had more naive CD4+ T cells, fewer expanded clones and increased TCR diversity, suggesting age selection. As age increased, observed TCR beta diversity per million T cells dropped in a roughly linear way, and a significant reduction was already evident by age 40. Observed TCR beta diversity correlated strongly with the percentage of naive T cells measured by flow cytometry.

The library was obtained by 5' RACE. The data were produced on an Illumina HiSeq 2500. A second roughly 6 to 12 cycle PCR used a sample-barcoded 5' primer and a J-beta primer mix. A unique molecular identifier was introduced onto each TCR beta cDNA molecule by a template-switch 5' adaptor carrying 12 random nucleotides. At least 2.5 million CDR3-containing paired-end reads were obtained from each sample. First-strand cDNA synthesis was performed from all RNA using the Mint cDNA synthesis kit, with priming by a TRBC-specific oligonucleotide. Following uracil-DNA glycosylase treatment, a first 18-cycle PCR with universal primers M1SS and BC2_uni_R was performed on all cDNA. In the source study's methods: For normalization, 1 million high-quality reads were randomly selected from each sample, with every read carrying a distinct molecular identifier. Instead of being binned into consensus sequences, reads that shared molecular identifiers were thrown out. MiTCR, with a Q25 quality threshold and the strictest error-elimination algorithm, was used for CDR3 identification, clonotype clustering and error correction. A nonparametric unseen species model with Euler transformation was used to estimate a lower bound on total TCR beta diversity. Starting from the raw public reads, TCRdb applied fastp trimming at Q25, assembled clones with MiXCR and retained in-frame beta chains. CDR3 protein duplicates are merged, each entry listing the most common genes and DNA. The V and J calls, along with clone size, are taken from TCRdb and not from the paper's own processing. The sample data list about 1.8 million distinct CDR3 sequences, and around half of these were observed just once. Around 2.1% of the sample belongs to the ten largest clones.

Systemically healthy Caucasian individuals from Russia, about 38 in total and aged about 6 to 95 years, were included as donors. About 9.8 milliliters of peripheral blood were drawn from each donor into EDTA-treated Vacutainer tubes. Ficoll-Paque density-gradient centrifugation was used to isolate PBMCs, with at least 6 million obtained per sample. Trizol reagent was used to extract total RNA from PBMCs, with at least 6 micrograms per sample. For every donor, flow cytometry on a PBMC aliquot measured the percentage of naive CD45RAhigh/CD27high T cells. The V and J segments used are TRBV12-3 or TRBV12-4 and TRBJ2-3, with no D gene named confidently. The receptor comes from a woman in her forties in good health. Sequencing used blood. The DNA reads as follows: TGTACCAGCAGTTTTAAATCAGATACGGAGTATTTT. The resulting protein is CTSSFKSDTEYF.